The present T cell receptor beta chain was sequenced within a study of shared clonotypes between healthy human individuals. Across the study: Used for every donor were three CD4 naive, three CD4 memory, two CD8 naive and one CD8 memory plate. Broader study findings: Sorted-subset samples were not fully sequenced, rarefaction indicated.

Concerning this clone: Antigen unknown. Other nucleotide sequences in the sample specify the same CDR3.

Each donor was a Caucasian adult residing in Nashville, Tennessee. Clones were read by immunoSEQ multiplex PCR, and TCRdb kept only the in-frame ones, dropping some. The sample yields more than 2,000,000 clones, just over 90% seen once. The sequenced material came from naive CD4+ T cells from PBMCs. Subset in this sample: CD45RA+ positively selected. This sequence was found in a man between 18 and 29 years old in good health. Some clones in this sample may be carry-over from other donors' samples.

The CDR3 sequence: CASSLWQLNTEAFF. The CDR3 DNA reads TGTGCCAGCAGTTTATGGCAGTTGAACACTGAAGCTTTCTTT. V usage is TRBV28 and J usage is TRBJ1-1; D remains unclear. CDR3 length: 14 amino acids. Germline V gene sequence: CDR1 MDHEN, CDR2 SYDVKM. V was shortened by 0 bases and J by 0 bases, with 5 bases between the two germline ends.